The rows below give T cell receptor beta chains drawn from one sample of a study of patients and donors after allogeneic stem cell transplantation. From the RT-PCR reads, TCRdb called clonotypes with MiXCR, one entry per CDR3 protein. This sample has a few hundred thousand distinct CDR3 sequences, with about 37% found just once. Sequencing input: blood, either unsorted or a sorted T cell fraction (not recorded which). All receptors derive from a human donor who was either an allogeneic HSCT recipient or a stem cell or donor lymphocyte infusion donor (not recorded which). It is not recorded whose cells these are; they may come from a transplant donor. Each CDR3 is given with its conserved first and last residue. The D gene is left open where the match is weak. A clone size is listed for some rows: how often the clone was seen (once, few, many), or a class if it is expanded.

size: few; D: TRBD1; J: TRBJ2-2; V: TRBV20-1; CDR3: CSARTTGGVSTGELFF; DNA: TGCAGTGCTAGAACCACAGGGGGCGTATCCACCGGGGAGCTGTTTTTT
size: few; D: -; J: TRBJ1-4; V: TRBV6-1; CDR3: CASTRRGGATNEKLFF; DNA: TGTGCCAGCACCCGACGGGGGGGAGCAACTAATGAAAAACTGTTTTTT
size: -; D: -; J: TRBJ2-6; V: TRBV20-1; CDR3: CSAKAGANVLTF; DNA: TGCAGTGCTAAAGCTGGGGCCAACGTCCTGACTTTC
size: -; D: -; J: TRBJ2-7; V: TRBV4-3; CDR3: CASSQEFRTDEQYF; DNA: TGCGCCAGCAGCCAAGAATTCCGGACTGACGAGCAGTACTTC
size: -; D: -; J: TRBJ2-7; V: TRBV5-1; CDR3: CASSLEGGTSLKGEYF; DNA: TGCGCCAGCAGCTTGGAGGGTGGGACATCCTTAAAAGGAGAGTACTTC
size: few; D: -; J: TRBJ1-1; V: TRBV14; CDR3: CASSPWGDTEAFF; DNA: TGTGCCAGCAGCCCGTGGGGGGACACTGAAGCTTTCTTT
size: few; D: -; J: TRBJ1-6; V: TRBV12-3/TRBV12-4; CDR3: CASSARDPGSFASPLHF; DNA: TGTGCCAGCAGTGCCCGGGACCCCGGGTCGTTCGCTTCACCCCTCCACTTT
size: -; D: TRBD2; J: TRBJ2-1; V: TRBV6-4; CDR3: CASSAGGNSYNEQFF; DNA: TGTGCCAGCAGTGCCGGGGGGAACTCCTACAATGAGCAGTTCTTC
size: few; D: TRBD1; J: TRBJ1-1; V: TRBV20-1; CDR3: CSASPTGWHTEAFF; DNA: TGCAGTGCTTCCCCGACAGGGTGGCACACTGAAGCTTTCTTT
size: -; D: -; J: TRBJ1-2; V: TRBV27; CDR3: CASRPGTVFYGYTF; DNA: TGTGCCAGCAGACCTGGAACAGTTTTCTATGGCTACACCTTC
size: once; D: -; J: TRBJ2-1; V: TRBV5-1; CDR3: CASSLVFLYNEQFF; DNA: TGCGCCAGCAGCTTGGTCTTCCTATACAATGAGCAGTTCTTC
size: few; D: -; J: TRBJ2-1; V: TRBV20-1; CDR3: CSAPTNPGYNEQFF; DNA: TGCAGTGCTCCTACTAACCCCGGTTACAATGAGCAGTTCTTC
size: -; D: TRBD1; J: TRBJ1-1; V: TRBV27; CDR3: CASSLAGTGRTEAFF; DNA: TGTGCCAGCAGTTTAGCCGGGACAGGAAGGACTGAAGCTTTCTTT
size: -; D: -; J: TRBJ2-1; V: TRBV20-1; CDR3: CSARARYNEQFF; DNA: TGCAGTGCTAGAGCGCGGTACAATGAGCAGTTCTTC
size: -; D: -; J: TRBJ2-1; V: TRBV28; CDR3: CASSFLTPYNEQFF; DNA: TGTGCCAGCAGTTTTCTCACCCCCTACAATGAGCAGTTCTTC
size: -; D: -; J: TRBJ2-7; V: TRBV4-3; CDR3: CASSQDHGRQAAYEQYF; DNA: TGCGCCAGCAGCCAAGATCACGGGCGGCAGGCCGCCTACGAGCAGTACTTC
size: few; D: TRBD1; J: TRBJ1-2; V: TRBV27; CDR3: CASSLSGTGEIWGYTF; DNA: TGTGCCAGCAGTTTATCGGGGACAGGGGAAATTTGGGGCTACACCTTC
size: -; D: -; J: TRBJ1-4; V: TRBV4-3; CDR3: CASSQEPWENEKLFF; DNA: TGCGCCAGCAGCCAAGAGCCATGGGAAAATGAAAAACTGTTTTTT
size: few; D: -; J: TRBJ1-2; V: TRBV2; CDR3: CASSEGTAYGYTF; DNA: TGTGCCAGCAGTGAAGGGACAGCCTATGGCTACACCTTC
size: few; D: TRBD1; J: TRBJ1-2; V: TRBV20-1; CDR3: CSASATGTVSYTF; DNA: TGCAGTGCTTCGGCGACAGGGACGGTGAGCTACACCTTC
size: -; D: -; J: TRBJ1-3; V: TRBV5-6; CDR3: CASSLMTLSGNTIYF; DNA: TGTGCCAGCAGCTTGATGACCTTGAGTGGAAACACCATATATTTT
size: few; D: -; J: TRBJ1-2; V: TRBV7-8; CDR3: CASSTRDYGYTF; DNA: TGTGCCAGCAGCACCAGGGACTATGGCTACACCTTC
size: few; D: TRBD2; J: TRBJ2-3; V: TRBV12-3/TRBV12-4; CDR3: CASSSPASGGPTDTQYF; DNA: TGTGCCAGCAGTTCCCCGGCTAGCGGGGGGCCAACAGATACGCAGTATTTT
size: few; D: -; J: TRBJ2-1; V: TRBV12-3/TRBV12-4; CDR3: CASSRRDVRNEQFF; DNA: TGTGCCAGCAGTCGCCGGGACGTAAGGAATGAGCAGTTCTTC
size: few; D: TRBD1; J: TRBJ1-2; V: TRBV28; CDR3: CASRDSSLLGYGYTF; DNA: TGTGCCAGCCGGGACAGCTCCTTACTGGGGTATGGCTACACCTTC
size: -; D: -; J: TRBJ1-6; V: TRBV15; CDR3: CATSGRFDNSPLHF; DNA: TGTGCCACCAGCGGACGATTTGATAATTCACCCCTCCACTTT
size: few; D: -; J: TRBJ1-1; V: TRBV6-2/TRBV6-3; CDR3: CASSYRGEAFF; DNA: TGTGCCAGCAGTTACAGGGGTGAAGCTTTCTTT
size: -; D: -; J: TRBJ2-7; V: TRBV9; CDR3: CASSVRGQSTYEQYF; DNA: TGTGCCAGCAGCGTGAGAGGACAGTCAACTTACGAGCAGTACTTC
size: once; D: -; J: TRBJ2-3; V: TRBV29-1; CDR3: CSVESVDTQYF; DNA: TGCAGCGTTGAATCGGTGGATACGCAGTATTTT
size: -; D: -; J: TRBJ1-2; V: TRBV12-3/TRBV12-4; CDR3: CASSGQGRLSPIYGYTF; DNA: TGTGCCAGCAGTGGACAAGGGCGGCTTTCCCCAATCTATGGCTACACCTTC
size: many; D: -; J: TRBJ1-6; V: TRBV7-8; CDR3: CASSLNGGSPLHF; DNA: TGTGCCAGCAGCTTAAACGGCGGTTCACCCCTCCACTTT
size: -; D: TRBD1; J: TRBJ2-2; V: TRBV2; CDR3: CASSDEGRGRYTGELFF; DNA: TGTGCCAGCAGTGACGAGGGCAGGGGGCGATACACCGGGGAGCTGTTTTTT
size: -; D: TRBD1; J: TRBJ1-6; V: TRBV3-1; CDR3: CASSQDDRVGSPLHF; DNA: TGTGCCAGCAGCCAAGACGACAGGGTTGGATCACCCCTCCACTTT
size: -; D: -; J: TRBJ1-3; V: TRBV7-9; CDR3: CASSFYTRFSGNTIYF; DNA: TGTGCCAGCAGCTTCTACACCCGATTCTCTGGAAACACCATATATTTT
size: -; D: -; J: TRBJ2-3; V: TRBV2; CDR3: CASSDSDTQYF; DNA: TGTGCCAGCAGTGATTCAGATACGCAGTATTTT
size: -; D: -; J: TRBJ1-1; V: TRBV6-1; CDR3: CASSAPGTANTEAFF; DNA: TGTGCCAGCAGTGCTCCGGGGACGGCTAACACTGAAGCTTTCTTT
size: -; D: -; J: TRBJ2-1; V: TRBV7-3; CDR3: CASSLGRFPYNEQFF; DNA: TGTGCCAGCAGCTTAGGCAGGTTTCCCTACAATGAGCAGTTCTTC
size: few; D: -; J: TRBJ1-6; V: TRBV19; CDR3: CASSRPTRGANNSPLHF; DNA: TGTGCCAGTAGCCGACCCACGCGGGGGGCTAATAATTCACCCCTCCACTTT
size: once; D: -; J: TRBJ1-2; V: TRBV3-1; CDR3: CASSQVPGASPFYGYTF; DNA: TGTGCCAGCAGCCAAGTCCCCGGGGCCAGCCCTTTCTATGGCTACACCTTC
size: few; D: -; J: TRBJ1-5; V: TRBV6-1; CDR3: CASSDGPGRVISGQPQHF; DNA: TGTGCCAGCAGTGATGGGCCTGGCAGGGTTATATCAGGTCAGCCCCAGCATTTT
size: -; D: TRBD1; J: TRBJ2-3; V: TRBV4-3; CDR3: CASSQGGQGVTQYF; DNA: TGCGCCAGCAGCCAAGGAGGACAGGGTGTTACGCAGTATTTT
size: few; D: TRBD1; J: TRBJ1-2; V: TRBV4-3; CDR3: CASSQAAGTGTGYTF; DNA: TGCGCCAGCAGCCAAGCCGCCGGGACAGGGACTGGCTACACCTTC
size: few; D: -; J: TRBJ1-1; V: TRBV6-5; CDR3: CASFQGVDTEAFF; DNA: TGTGCCAGTTTTCAGGGCGTTGACACTGAAGCTTTCTTT
size: few; D: TRBD1; J: TRBJ1-5; V: TRBV6-2/TRBV6-3; CDR3: CASSTGISNQPQHF; DNA: TGTGCCAGCTCGACAGGGATTAGCAATCAGCCCCAGCATTTT
size: -; D: -; J: TRBJ1-5; V: TRBV6-5; CDR3: CASRLPPRGNQPQHF; DNA: TGTGCCAGCAGACTCCCCCCAAGGGGCAATCAGCCCCAGCATTTT
size: -; D: -; J: TRBJ2-7; V: TRBV15; CDR3: CATSSNQPSSYEQYF; DNA: TGTGCCACCAGCAGCAACCAGCCTAGCTCCTACGAGCAGTACTTC
size: -; D: -; J: TRBJ1-5; V: TRBV6-5; CDR3: CASSYDPNQPQHF; DNA: TGTGCCAGCAGTTATGATCCCAATCAGCCCCAGCATTTT
size: -; D: -; J: TRBJ1-2; V: TRBV7-2; CDR3: CASSPRGPRLGGYTF; DNA: TGTGCCAGCAGCCCTAGAGGGCCCCGACTGGGGGGCTACACCTTC